These 19 T cell receptor beta chains share one sample of origin, sequenced in a study of cytomegalovirus exposure and HLA in healthy donors. PCR amplification relied on 60 Vbeta primers (plus 13 Jbeta primers). This table comes from immunoSEQ multiplex PCR, and its TCRdb copy is limited to in-frame clones, with some not included. This sample has approximately 210,000 clones, with around four fifths found just once. Sequencing used PBMCs. All receptors come from a woman aged 45 to 65 in good health and CMV-seropositive.

The gene calls are TRBV11-2 and TRBJ2-7; possible D gene TRBD2, 5 bases. CDR1 and CDR2 from the germline V gene are SGHAT and FQNNGV. This CDR3 region has 13 residues. Trimming stripped 0 bases from V and 3 bases from J, with 6 bases between. In DNA form, the CDR3 reads TGTGCCAGCAGCTTAGATCGGGGCTACGAGCAGTACTTC. Translation: CASSLDRGYEQYF.

The sample holds a few counts of this clone. The rearrangement links TRBV4-1 to TRBJ2-7; maybe TRBD1 (6 bases). This CDR3 contains 14 residues. CDR1 and CDR2 from the germline V gene are MGHRA and YSYEKL. Trimming cost V 2 bases and J 6 bases, with 14 bases left between them. CDR3 residues: CASSQLGHPGEQYF. The DNA for the CDR3 is TGCGCCAGCAGCCAATTGGGACACCCAGGCGAGCAGTACTTC.

The gene calls are TRBV28 and TRBJ1-4, with D tentatively TRBD1 (5 bases). CDR3 length: 15 residues. From germline, CDR1 is MDHEN and CDR2 SYDVKM. V was shortened by 6 bases and J by 3 bases, with 14 bases between the two germline ends. Here the CDR3 reads CASRREGVANEKLFF. CDR3 DNA: TGTGCCAGCAGGCGAGAAGGGGTGGCTAATGAAAAACTGTTTTTT.

Only a few counts were recorded for this clone. The V and J genes are TRBV7-3 and TRBJ1-1, with a possible D match to TRBD1 (5 bases). CDR1 is SGHTA, CDR2 FQGTGA, per germline. The CDR3 covers 14 residues. V dropped 4 bases and J dropped 3 bases, with 12 bases sitting between them. CDR3 nucleotides: TGTGCCAGCAGCTCCTTCCTAGGGGACACTGAAGCTTTCTTT. Encoded protein: CASSSFLGDTEAFF. Filled out from reference TRBV7-3 and TRBJ1-1, the complete variable domain reads GAGVSQTPSNKVTEKGKYVELRCDPISGHTALYWYRQSLGQGPEFLIYFQGTGAADDSGLPNDRFFAVRPEGSVSTLKIQRTERGDSAVYLCASSSFLGDTEAFFGQGTRLTVV.

The chain has TRBV29-1 and TRBJ2-7; the match to TRBD1 covers 8 bases. The CDR3 contains 14 residues. The V segment lost 0 bases and the J segment 3 bases; nucleotides outside the gene matches: 4. Per the germline V gene, CDR1 is SQVTM and CDR2 is ANQGSEA. This CDR3 is CSVEEGQGFYEQYF. CDR3 bases: TGCAGCGTTGAAGAAGGACAGGGTTTCTACGAGCAGTACTTC.

The J gene is TRBJ1-1, the V gene TRBV7-3; 11 bases are a match to TRBD1. With 4 bases clipped from V and 5 bases from J, the junction kept 6 bases outside the gene matches. CDR3 length: 15 amino acids. CDR1 and CDR2 from the germline V gene are SGHTA and FQGTGA. The CDR3 sequence is CASSSWTGGVTEAFF. The CDR3 DNA sequence: TGTGCCAGCAGCTCATGGACAGGGGGCGTTACTGAAGCTTTCTTT.

This clone has a handful of counts. The gene calls are TRBV5-1 and TRBJ2-7, with D hard to call. Trimming took off 1 base at V and 2 bases at J, with 13 bases between the two ends. This CDR3 has 15 amino acids. Germline V gene lookup returns CDR1 SGHRS and CDR2 YFSETQ. CDR3 loop: CASSLSSLSAYEQYF. As DNA, the CDR3 is TGCGCCAGCAGCTTGTCGTCTCTTTCTGCCTACGAGCAGTACTTC. Full variable domain (rest looked up from reference TRBV5-1 and TRBJ2-7): KAGVTQTPRYLIKTRGQQVTLSCSPISGHRSVSWYQQTPGQGLQFLFEYFSETQRNKGNFPGRFSGRQFSNSRSEMNVSTLELGDSALYLCASSLSSLSAYEQYFGPGTRLTVT.

This clone was detected a few times. The J gene is TRBJ1-1, the V gene TRBV4-1, with D possibly being TRBD1 (5 bases). The CDR3 has 14 residues. Per germline, CDR1 MGHRA and CDR2 YSYEKL. V lost 4 bases and J lost 3, with 12 bases in between. CDR3 residues: CASSLRELDTEAFF. The CDR3, as DNA: TGCGCCAGCAGCCTCAGGGAATTGGACACTGAAGCTTTCTTT.

The chain joins TRBV18 to TRBJ1-4; D ambiguous. Germline CDR1 and CDR2: KGHSH and LQKENI. Trimming shortened V by 2 bases and J by 13 bases, and 14 bases separated the two germline ends. The CDR3 length is 13 residues. The CDR3 sequence: CASSPTATRSLFF. The DNA for the CDR3 is TGTGCCAGCTCACCAACGGCAACGCGGTCACTGTTTTTT.

The genes are TRBV18 and TRBJ1-1, with D tentatively TRBD1 (5 bases). The CDR3 is 16 amino acids. The V end was cut by 2 bases, the J end by 1 base, with 14 bases between. The germline CDR1 and CDR2 sequences are KGHSH and LQKENI. The CDR3 nucleotides are TGTGCCAGCTCACCAAATTTCCAGGGAGGGAACACTGAAGCTTTCTTT. It translates to CASSPNFQGGNTEAFF.

V and J are TRBV15 and TRBJ1-4; D perhaps matches TRBD1 (5 bases). Germline values: CDR1 LNHNV, CDR2 YYDKDF (reference sequence). Trimming removed 4 bases at V and 8 bases at J, with 14 bases between. The CDR3 is 14 residues long. CDR3 region: CATSTGQGYEKLFF. The CDR3 coding sequence is TGTGCCACCAGCACCGGGCAGGGTTACGAAAAACTGTTTTTT.

The chain is built from TRBV19 and TRBJ2-7; D is possibly TRBD2 (6 bases). Germline values: CDR1 LNHDA, CDR2 SQIVND (reference sequence). This CDR3 is built from 15 residues. The germline V and J ends were trimmed by 3 bases and 4 bases, with 16 bases remaining between them. The CDR3 sequence is CASSIGGGEVYEQYF. Here the CDR3 DNA reads TGTGCCAGTAGTATTGGTGGAGGGGAGGTTTACGAGCAGTACTTC.

V gene TRBV27 combines with J gene TRBJ2-7; 9 bases are a match to TRBD1. Germline CDR1 MNHEY, CDR2 SMNVEV (reference sequence). The V gene end was trimmed by 4 bases and the J gene end by 3 bases; junction bases not matched to a gene: 7. The CDR3 is 15 amino acids. In DNA form, the CDR3 reads TGTGCCAGCAGTTACCTTGAGGGACAGGGCTACGAGCAGTACTTC. Its protein is CASSYLEGQGYEQYF.

This clone is medium-sized in the sample. Other nucleotide sequences from this sample produce the same CDR3. The chain links TRBV6-5 to TRBJ1-1; D might be TRBD1 (6 bases). From germline, CDR1 is MNHEY and CDR2 SVGAGI. The CDR3 is made up of 13 amino acids. Trimming removed 5 bases from V and 4 bases from J, with 11 bases in between. The CDR3 region has the DNA TGTGCCAGCAGTAAACAGGGTAGCACTGAAGCTTTCTTT. Encoded protein: CASSKQGSTEAFF.

V gene TRBV6-1 combines with J gene TRBJ2-2, with a possible D match to TRBD2 (5 bases). This CDR3 has 14 amino acids. Germline loops: CDR1 MNHNS, CDR2 SASEGT. V lost 1 base and J lost 6, with 9 bases in between. The CDR3 protein is CASSEGQAAGELFF. The CDR3 nucleotides are TGTGCCAGCAGTGAAGGGCAAGCGGCCGGGGAGCTGTTTTTT.

The table lists this clone with a few counts. V and J are TRBV4-3 and TRBJ2-7; maybe TRBD2 (6 bases). The V gene's germline CDR1 is LGHNA and CDR2 YSLEER. This CDR3 has 13 residues. Trimming cost V 6 bases and J 0 bases, with 9 bases left between them. In nucleotides, the CDR3 is TGCGCCAGCAGTTTCGGGAGCTCCTACGAGCAGTACTTC. Its translation is CASSFGSSYEQYF.

V and J are TRBV6-5 and TRBJ1-2; D unclear. CDR3 length: 10 amino acids. Germline V lookup: CDR1 MNHEY, CDR2 SVGAGI. The V gene lost 6 bases and the J gene lost 3 bases, with 2 bases spanning the gap. The CDR3 nucleotides read TGTGCCAGCAGCGACTATGGCTACACCTTC. Translated: CASSDYGYTF.

Only a few counts were recorded for this clone. The V gene is TRBV28, the J gene TRBJ1-5; D is uncertain. V shed 3 bases and J shed 0 bases, with 6 bases lying between them. CDR1 and CDR2 (germline): MDHEN, SYDVKM. The CDR3 runs 14 residues. The CDR3 spells CASSFGDSNQPQHF. In DNA, the CDR3 is TGTGCCAGCAGTTTTGGAGATAGCAATCAGCCCCAGCATTTT. Full variable domain (missing parts from reference TRBV28 and TRBJ1-5): DVKVTQSSRYLVKRTGEKVFLECVQDMDHENMFWYRQDPGLGLRLIYFSYDVKMKEKGDIPEGYSVSREKKERFSLILESASTNQTSMYLCASSFGDSNQPQHFGDGTRLSIL.

This clone was picked up one time. This chain connects TRBV6-1 to TRBJ2-7, with TRBD1 matching 7 bases. V gave up 7 bases and J gave up 3 bases; unmatched junction bases: 9. CDR3 length: 14 residues. Germline V gives CDR1 MNHNS, CDR2 SASEGT. This chain's CDR3 is CASNHGTDDYEQYF. In nucleotides, the CDR3 is TGTGCCAGCAACCACGGGACAGACGACTACGAGCAGTACTTC.